These 10 T cell receptor beta chains were sequenced from one sample in a study of cytomegalovirus exposure and HLA in healthy donors. Primers included in the PCR were 60 Vbeta and 13 Jbeta primers. Repertoires were generated with immunoSEQ multiplex PCR, while TCRdb's copy carries only in-frame clones and drops some. The sample includes tens of thousands of clones, roughly 80% of them seen just once. Sequencing was done on a sample of PBMCs. These receptors all come from a male donor in good health and CMV-seronegative.

The V and J genes are TRBV27 and TRBJ2-7; TRBD2 matches at 13 bases. Trimming at V came to 5 bases and at J to 1 base, leaving 11 bases not matched to a gene. This CDR3 region has 18 residues. CDR1 is MNHEY, CDR2 SMNVEV, per germline (reference sequence). The CDR3 reads CASSRVTSGRAQSYEQYF. CDR3 nucleotides: TGTGCCAGCAGTCGGGTTACTAGCGGGAGGGCCCAATCCTACGAGCAGTACTTC.

The V gene is TRBV10-2, the J gene TRBJ1-5, with TRBD1 matching 7 bases. Germline V gene lookup returns CDR1 WSHSY and CDR2 SAAADI. V shed 4 bases and J 6 bases; nucleotides not matched to a gene: 6. CDR3 length equals 14 residues. This CDR3 reads CASSVTGISQPQHF. Here the CDR3 DNA reads TGCGCCAGCAGTGTGACAGGGATCAGTCAGCCCCAGCATTTT.

This clone was seen once. Within the sample, other DNA sequences also encode this same CDR3. V gene TRBV11-2 combines with J gene TRBJ1-3; 8 bases are shared with TRBD1. CDR3 length: 16 residues. The germline V gene has CDR1 SGHAT and CDR2 FQNNGV. V shed 5 bases and J 2 bases; nucleotides not matched to a gene: 8. The CDR3 here is CASSPRTGYTGNTIYF. The CDR3 DNA reads as TGTGCCAGCAGCCCGAGGACAGGGTACACTGGAAACACCATATATTTT.

V usage is TRBV5-1 and J usage is TRBJ2-6, with 7 bases aligning to TRBD1. The CDR3 has 15 residues. Germline V gene lookup returns CDR1 SGHRS and CDR2 YFSETQ. The V gene end was trimmed by 8 bases and the J gene end by 4 bases; junction bases not matched to a gene: 9. The CDR3 DNA follows: TGCGCCAGTCTTAGAGGGGGCGACGGGGCCAACGTCCTGACTTTC. Translating it yields CASLRGGDGANVLTF.

The chain has TRBV6-5 and TRBJ1-6; 7 nucleotides match TRBD1. Germline assignment: CDR1 MNHEY and CDR2 SVGAGI. With 5 bases clipped from V and 7 bases from J, the junction kept 8 bases outside the gene matches. This CDR3 spans 15 amino acids. DNA for the CDR3: TGTGCCAGCAGTATTACCACAGGGGAAAATTCACCCCTCCACTTT. Translation gives CASSITTGENSPLHF.

V is TRBV28 and J is TRBJ2-1; weak D call: TRBD2 (6 bases). With 2 bases removed from V and 0 bases from J, the gap between germline ends came to 11 bases. In germline, CDR1 is MDHEN, CDR2 SYDVKM. CDR3 length: 16 amino acids. In nucleotides, the CDR3 is TGTGCCAGCAGTTTAGGTGCGGGGAGCTCCTACAATGAGCAGTTCTTC. Translated, it gives CASSLGAGSSYNEQFF.

The chain joins TRBV30 to TRBJ1-4; D may be TRBD1 (5 bases). The CDR3 sequence is 15 residues long. V was shortened by 5 bases and J by 6 bases, with 19 bases between the two germline ends. The germline gives CDR1 GTSNPN, CDR2 SVGIG (reference sequence). CDR3 loop: CAWGGLLYRYEKLFF. The CDR3 DNA reads as TGTGCCTGGGGGGGACTACTGTACCGTTATGAAAAACTGTTTTTT.

The chain combines TRBV7-2 with TRBJ1-1; 7 positions match TRBD1. CDR1 is SGHTA and CDR2 is FQGNSA in the germline V gene. The CDR3 length is 13 residues. V gave up 5 bases and J gave up 9 bases; unmatched junction bases: 9. The chain's CDR3 is CASSLGGTVKAFF. The CDR3 region has the DNA TGTGCCAGCAGCCTAGGCGGGACAGTGAAAGCTTTCTTT.

This clone was seen more than once but under ten times. The V call is TRBV27, the J call TRBJ1-2, with unresolved D. The V end was cut by 8 bases, the J end by 4 bases, with 17 bases between. The germline V gene has CDR1 MNHEY and CDR2 SMNVEV (reference sequence). This CDR3 is built from 14 residues. The CDR3 coding sequence is TGTGCCAGCGGAGTTCCGGGGTCCTCCTATGGCTACACCTTC. Protein: CASGVPGSSYGYTF.

This rearrangement joins TRBV6-5 to TRBJ2-7; no firm D call. The germline gives CDR1 MNHEY, CDR2 SVGAGI. The CDR3 covers 13 residues. Trimming stripped 4 bases from V and 4 bases from J, with 11 bases between. The CDR3 DNA reads as TGTGCCAGCAGTTTAGAGACTGAATACGAGCAGTACTTC. It yields the protein CASSLETEYEQYF.